This section outlines one T cell receptor beta chain sequence together with its context. The data were taken from a study of shared clonotypes between healthy human individuals. This CDR3 has 16 amino acids. Trimming removed 0 bases from V and 0 bases from J, with 12 bases in between. Per germline, CDR1 MGHRA and CDR2 YSYEKL. Only in-frame clones appear in the TCRdb table, and some are missing; sequencing was by immunoSEQ multiplex PCR. The top ten hold around 1.8% of the sample, which has hundreds of thousands of clones, more than 70% seen once. J is TRBJ2-7 and V is TRBV4-1; D not certain. Sample: memory CD4+ T cells sorted from blood. Subset specified: CD45RA-negative fraction. This TCR derives from a woman in her thirties in good health. CDR3 loop: CASSQDRPGSSYEQYF. The CDR3 DNA reads TGCGCCAGCAGCCAAGATCGGCCAGGAAGCTCCTACGAGCAGTACTTC.